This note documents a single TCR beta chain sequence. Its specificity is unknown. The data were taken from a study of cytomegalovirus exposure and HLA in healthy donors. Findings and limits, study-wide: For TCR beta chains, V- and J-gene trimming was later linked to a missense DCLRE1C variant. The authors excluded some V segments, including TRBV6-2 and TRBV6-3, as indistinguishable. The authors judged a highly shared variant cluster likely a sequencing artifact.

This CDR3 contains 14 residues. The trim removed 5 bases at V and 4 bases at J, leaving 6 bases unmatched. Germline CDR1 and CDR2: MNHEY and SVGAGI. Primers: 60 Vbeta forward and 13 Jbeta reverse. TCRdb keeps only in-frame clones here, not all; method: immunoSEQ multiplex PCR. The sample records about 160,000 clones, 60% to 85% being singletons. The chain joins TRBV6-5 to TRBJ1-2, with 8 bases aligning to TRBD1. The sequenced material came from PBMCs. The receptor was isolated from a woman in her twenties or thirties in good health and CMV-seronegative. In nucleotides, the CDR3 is TGTGCCAGCAGTCGGACAGGGCCACTCTATGGCTACACCTTC. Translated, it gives CASSRTGPLYGYTF.